This TCR beta chain came from a study of graft-versus-host responses after intestinal transplantation. Study-level information: Anti-thymocyte globulin induction was given to all recipients, followed by tacrolimus and steroids for approximately three years. The study, taken as a whole, reports: Peak circulating GvH clone levels tracked with early post-transplant HvG declines.

Measured with immunoSEQ multiplex PCR; TCRdb has only the in-frame clones, and not every one. The sample lists just over 70,000 clones; approximately 80% were seen once. V was clipped by 1 base and J by 10 bases, with 11 bases between them. Germline V lookup: CDR1 SEHNR, CDR2 FQNEAQ (reference sequence). CDR3 length: 14 amino acids. On this clone itself: Its antigen is unidentified. The sample carries other DNA sequences with the same CDR3.

Sequences were derived from unstimulated CD4+ T cells sorted from spleen or lymph node cells, sampled before transplant. This chain connects TRBV7-9 to TRBJ1-6; maybe TRBD1 (6 bases). This clonotype originated in a human donor who was the organ donor for an intestinal transplant. The CDR3 sequence is CASSLDRVGSPLHF. Here the CDR3 DNA reads TGTGCCAGCAGCTTAGACAGGGTCGGCTCACCCCTCCACTTT.